The 28 T cell receptor beta chains reported below all come from one sample, sequenced in a study of blood T cell repertoires in COVID-19. Libraries were prepared by immunoSEQ multiplex PCR; TCRdb keeps only in-frame clonotypes and omits some of them. The sample has some 300,000 clones; about 90% are singletons. Sequencing used PBMCs or T cells enriched from blood (not recorded which). The receptor source for this set is a woman aged 18-35 years with acute COVID-19.

V is TRBV4-2 and J is TRBJ2-3; TRBD2 matches at 12 bases. Germline V gene sequence: CDR1 LGHNA, CDR2 YNFKEQ. J gave up 4 bases and V 0 bases, and 2 bases lay outside the gene matches. The CDR3 has 16 residues. The CDR3 nucleotides read TGTGCCAGCAGCCAAGATTCTAGCGGGAGGGCAGATACGCAGTATTTT. Encoded protein: CASSQDSSGRADTQYF.

CDR3 amino acids: CASSYSTGVHEQYF. The CDR3 DNA is TGTGCCAGCAGTTACTCGACCGGGGTCCACGAGCAGTACTTC. J is TRBJ2-7 and V is TRBV6-5; D possibly corresponds to TRBD2 (5 bases). V was trimmed by 0 bases and J by 5 bases, leaving 11 bases between them. This CDR3 is built from 14 residues. Germline V lookup: CDR1 MNHEY, CDR2 SVGAGI.

This rearrangement joins TRBV11-1 to TRBJ2-7, with D possibly matching TRBD2 (6 bases). Germline V lookup: CDR1 SGHAT, CDR2 FQDESV (reference sequence). The CDR3 consists of 16 residues. Trimming left V 1 base short and J 2 bases short, with 15 bases between. The CDR3: CASSLDWRDSAYEQYF. In DNA form, the CDR3 reads TGTGCCAGCAGCTTAGATTGGCGGGATAGCGCCTACGAGCAGTACTTC.

The rearrangement uses TRBV27 and TRBJ1-5; D is undetermined. Trimming left V 6 bases short and J 2 bases short, with 11 bases between. Germline V gene sequence: CDR1 MNHEY, CDR2 SMNVEV (reference sequence). The CDR3 is 14 residues long. The CDR3 region is CASRDLTGNQPQHF. For the CDR3, the DNA is TGTGCCAGCAGAGACCTTACAGGCAATCAGCCCCAGCATTTT.

The chain couples TRBV28 to TRBJ1-2; 10 nucleotides agree with TRBD1. The CDR3 has 14 residues. From germline, CDR1 is MDHEN and CDR2 SYDVKM. V lost 3 bases to trimming and J lost 6 bases; unmatched junction nucleotides: 4. In DNA, the CDR3 is TGTGCCAGCAGTTTTACCGGGACAGGGGATGGCTACACCTTC. This translates into CASSFTGTGDGYTF.

J is TRBJ2-1 and V is TRBV4-1; weak D call: TRBD1 (5 bases). The CDR3 spans 16 residues. V gave up 1 base and J gave up 0 bases, with 10 bases separating them. Germline CDR1 MGHRA, CDR2 YSYEKL. CDR3 residues: CASSQGGTSSYNEQFF. Here the CDR3 DNA reads TGCGCCAGCAGCCAAGGGGGCACGAGCTCCTACAATGAGCAGTTCTTC.

The V and J genes are TRBV7-9 and TRBJ1-3; 8 bases are shared with TRBD1. Germline CDR1 and CDR2: SEHNR and FQNEAQ (reference sequence). The CDR3 consists of 14 residues. Trimming removed 5 bases from V and 4 bases from J; junction bases left unmatched: 4. The CDR3 DNA is TGTGCCAGCAGCCAGGGACAGGAGGGAAACACCATATATTTT. Its translation is CASSQGQEGNTIYF. The entire variable domain, with the rest obtained from reference TRBV7-9 and TRBJ1-3, is as follows: DTGVSQNPRHKITKRGQNVTFRCDPISEHNRLYWYRQTLGQGPEFLTYFQNEAQLEKSRLLSDRFSAERPKGSFSTLEIQRTEQGDSAMYLCASSQGQEGNTIYFGEGSWLTVV.

This chain links TRBV4-2 with TRBJ1-1; 9 bases fit TRBD1. After removal of 2 bases from V and 5 bases from J, the junction contained 3 bases not matched to a gene. The CDR3 sequence is 14 residues long. Germline CDR1 is LGHNA and CDR2 is YNFKEQ. The CDR3 protein is CASSQLGTGTEAFF. As DNA, the CDR3 is TGTGCCAGCAGCCAATTGGGGACAGGGACTGAAGCTTTCTTT.

This clone was observed a single time. This sequence joins TRBV19 and TRBJ2-7; possible D gene TRBD2, 6 bases. The CDR3 is 15 amino acids. From germline, CDR1 is LNHDA and CDR2 SQIVND (reference sequence). Trimming left V 3 bases short and J 1 base short, with 13 bases between. CDR3 sequence (DNA): TGTGCCAGTAGTATTGTAGGAGGGGTTTCCTACGAGCAGTACTTC. The encoded protein is CASSIVGGVSYEQYF.

The chain couples TRBV19 to TRBJ2-1, with D possibly TRBD2 on 5 matching bases. Germline V gene data show CDR1 as LNHDA and CDR2 as SQIVND (reference sequence). The CDR3 totals 13 residues. Trimming removed 8 bases from V and 0 bases from J, with 8 bases in between. The CDR3 region is CASLGSSYNEQFF. The CDR3 DNA reads as TGTGCCAGTTTAGGGAGCTCCTACAATGAGCAGTTCTTC. The complete variable domain, with remaining parts taken from reference TRBV19 and TRBJ2-1, reads DGGITQSPKYLFRKEGQNVTLSCEQNLNHDAMYWYRQDPGQGLRLIYYSQIVNDFQKGDIAEGYSVSREKKESFPLTVTSAQKNPTAFYLCASLGSSYNEQFFGPGTRLTVL.

The chain has TRBV28 and TRBJ2-1, with TRBD2 matching over 9 bases. The length of the CDR3 is 15 residues. The germline CDR1 and CDR2 sequences are MDHEN and SYDVKM. V dropped 5 bases and J dropped 12; count of bases not matched to a gene: 14. The CDR3 sequence: CASSPSGLAGYGQFF. The CDR3 DNA follows: TGTGCCAGCAGTCCTTCGGGACTAGCAGGATACGGGCAGTTCTTC.

The chain carries TRBV6-1 and TRBJ2-7, with a weak D call TRBD1 (6 bases). The CDR3 has 15 amino acids. CDR1 is MNHNS and CDR2 is SASEGT in the germline V gene. V lost 2 bases and J 3 bases, leaving 14 bases between the germline ends. The CDR3 spells CASSEWTDPHYEQYF. CDR3 nucleotide sequence: TGTGCCAGCAGTGAATGGACAGATCCCCACTACGAGCAGTACTTC.

The gene calls are TRBV12-5 and TRBJ1-2, with 9 bases matching TRBD1. V lost 6 bases, J lost 8 bases, and 10 bases stayed unmatched. Germline loops: CDR1 LGHNT, CDR2 FRNRAP. The CDR3 has 14 residues. CDR3 amino acids: CASGPGQGRYGYTF. Here the CDR3 DNA reads TGTGCTAGTGGACCCGGACAGGGGAGATACGGCTACACCTTC.

About this clone: An end of the junction differs from the germline gene, which may be a read error. The gene calls are TRBV19 and TRBJ2-7, with 9 bases matching TRBD1. Germline V lookup: CDR1 LNHDA, CDR2 SQIVND (reference sequence). The length of the CDR3 is 20 residues. Written as DNA, the CDR3 is TGTGCCAGTAGTATAATGGACAGGGGCTATATCCGAGGAGTCTCCCACGAGCAGTACTTC. It translates to CASSIMDRGYIRGVSHEQYF.

J is TRBJ1-1 and V is TRBV5-1; 7 nucleotides match TRBD1. This CDR3 has 16 residues. J gave up 0 bases and V 4 bases, and 9 bases lay outside the gene matches. Germline V gene data show CDR1 as SGHRS and CDR2 as YFSETQ. The CDR3 reads CASSRETGIMNTEAFF. The CDR3 nucleotides read TGCGCCAGCAGCCGCGAGACAGGGATCATGAACACTGAAGCTTTCTTT.

The chain joins TRBV5-6 to TRBJ2-7, with 11 positions matching TRBD2. The CDR3 runs 14 residues. CDR1 and CDR2 (germline): SGHDT, YYEEEE. With 4 bases clipped from V and 2 bases from J, the junction kept 2 bases outside the gene matches. This CDR3 reads CASSGSGRAYEQYF. CDR3 bases: TGTGCCAGCAGCGGTAGCGGGAGGGCCTACGAGCAGTACTTC.

The chain is built from TRBV3-1 (or the pseudogene TRBV3-2) and TRBJ1-1; unclear D gene. CDR3 length: 13 residues. Deletions cut 1 base from V and 6 bases from J, with 9 bases between. Germline V gene sequence: CDR1 LGHDT, CDR2 YNNKEL (reference sequence). This CDR3 reads CASSQVTGAEAFF. In DNA form, the CDR3 reads TGTGCCAGCAGCCAAGTTACGGGAGCTGAAGCTTTCTTT.

CDR3 coding DNA: TGTGCCAGCACAGCTAACTATGGCTACACCTTC. Protein sequence: CASTANYGYTF. The chain employs TRBV11-2 and TRBJ1-2; D ambiguous. V lost 7 bases and J lost 0, with 3 bases in between. The germline V gene has CDR1 SGHAT and CDR2 FQNNGV. The length of the CDR3 is 11 residues.

The chain employs TRBV24-1 and TRBJ2-2, with D perhaps TRBD2 (5 bases). Deletions cut 4 bases from V and 0 bases from J, with 8 bases between. CDR3 length equals 15 residues. Looked up from germline, CDR1 is KGHDR and CDR2 is SFDVKD. CDR3 DNA sequence: TGTGCCACCAGTGACTTCGGGACGAACACCGGGGAGCTGTTTTTT. Its protein product is CATSDFGTNTGELFF.

The chain has TRBV29-1 and TRBJ2-7, with TRBD2 identical over 12 bases. Germline V CDR1 and CDR2: SQVTM, ANQGSEA. V was pared by 2 bases and J by 4 bases, with 9 bases of the junction left unmatched. There are 16 residues in the CDR3. The CDR3 sequence is CSVEISTSGSRYEQYF. The CDR3 coding sequence is TGCAGCGTTGAAATTTCGACTAGCGGGAGCCGTTACGAGCAGTACTTC.

The rearrangement uses TRBV19 and TRBJ1-5, with D possibly matching TRBD1 (6 bases). The germline gives CDR1 LNHDA, CDR2 SQIVND (reference sequence). The CDR3 has 13 amino acids. V lost 2 bases and J lost 11, with 13 bases in between. This CDR3 reads CASSIQGRGAQHF. The CDR3 bases are TGTGCCAGTAGTATACAGGGGAGAGGAGCCCAGCATTTT. Drawing the rest from reference TRBV19 and TRBJ1-5, the complete variable domain is DGGITQSPKYLFRKEGQNVTLSCEQNLNHDAMYWYRQDPGQGLRLIYYSQIVNDFQKGDIAEGYSVSREKKESFPLTVTSAQKNPTAFYLCASSIQGRGAQHFGDGTRLSIL.

J is TRBJ2-7 and V is TRBV12-3 or TRBV12-4; D remains ambiguous. With 3 bases removed from V and 6 bases from J, the gap between germline ends came to 9 bases. This CDR3 spans 12 amino acids. DNA for the CDR3: TGTGCCAGCAGTTTTTTCCCGTTCGAGCAGTACTTC. Its translation: CASSFFPFEQYF.

For this clone: This specimen includes other DNA sequences encoding the same CDR3. The chain employs TRBV12-3 or TRBV12-4 and TRBJ1-5, with D unresolved. Trimming took off 7 bases at V and 2 bases at J, with 6 bases between the two ends. This CDR3 region has 12 residues. The CDR3 region is CASNRGNQPQHF. Written as DNA, the CDR3 is TGTGCCAGCAACCGGGGCAATCAGCCCCAGCATTTT.

The rearrangement links TRBV7-9 to TRBJ2-2; no clear D gene. This CDR3 comprises 14 residues. Germline V gene lookup returns CDR1 SEHNR and CDR2 FQNEAQ (reference sequence). The V end was cut by 6 bases, the J end by 1 base, with 9 bases between. CDR3 residues: CASSPSRNTGELFF. The CDR3 nucleotides read TGTGCCAGCAGTCCCTCCCGGAACACCGGGGAGCTGTTTTTT.

The chain uses TRBV27 and TRBJ2-7; 12 nucleotides align to TRBD2. CDR3 length: 15 amino acids. Germline assignment: CDR1 MNHEY and CDR2 SMNVEV (reference sequence). V was clipped by 6 bases and J by 6 bases; unmatched bases: 9. The CDR3 DNA reads TGTGCCAGCAGGTACCGACTAGCGGGAGTTGGCGAGCAGTACTTC. It encodes CASRYRLAGVGEQYF.

The CDR3 sequence: CATSRSSIAGVLSNEQFF. The CDR3 DNA sequence: TGTGCCACCAGCAGATCCTCTATAGCGGGAGTACTCTCCAATGAGCAGTTCTTC. The gene calls are TRBV15 and TRBJ2-1, with 9 bases fitting TRBD2. The CDR3 totals 18 residues. Per the germline V gene, CDR1 is LNHNV and CDR2 is YYDKDF (reference sequence). The V and J ends lost 2 bases and 6 bases, in that order; junction bases with no gene match: 14.

The V and J genes are TRBV11-2 and TRBJ2-2; 9 bases fit TRBD2. This CDR3 contains 15 residues. Germline CDR1 SGHAT, CDR2 FQNNGV. Unmatched junction bases numbered 6, after V lost 5 bases and J lost 5 bases. This CDR3 is CASSRGGRGTGELFF. CDR3 bases: TGTGCCAGCAGCCGCGGCGGGAGGGGGACCGGGGAGCTGTTTTTT.

The chain recombines TRBV27 with TRBJ1-2; 7 positions match TRBD1. Germline V gene lookup returns CDR1 MNHEY and CDR2 SMNVEV (reference sequence). Trimming cost V 4 bases and J 4 bases; bases outside gene matches: 12. The CDR3 runs to 16 residues. The DNA for the CDR3 is TGTGCCAGCAGTTCTGGGAACGACAGGGTGATCTATGGCTACACCTTC. This codes for CASSSGNDRVIYGYTF.